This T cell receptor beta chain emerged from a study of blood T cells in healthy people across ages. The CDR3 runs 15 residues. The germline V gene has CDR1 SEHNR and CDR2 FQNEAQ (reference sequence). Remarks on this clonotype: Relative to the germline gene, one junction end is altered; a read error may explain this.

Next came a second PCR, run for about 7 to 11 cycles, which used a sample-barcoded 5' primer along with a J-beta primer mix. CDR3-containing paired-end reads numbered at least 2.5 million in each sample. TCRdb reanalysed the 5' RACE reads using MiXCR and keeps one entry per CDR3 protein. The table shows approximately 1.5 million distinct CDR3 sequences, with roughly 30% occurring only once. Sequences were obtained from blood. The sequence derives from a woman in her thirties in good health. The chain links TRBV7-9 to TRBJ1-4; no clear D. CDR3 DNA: TGTGCCAGCGGCTTTGAGGCCGCCGCCAACGAAAAACTGTTTTTT. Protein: CASGFEAAANEKLFF. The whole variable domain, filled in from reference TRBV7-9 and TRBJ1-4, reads DTGVSQNPRHKITKRGQNVTFRCDPISEHNRLYWYRQTLGQGPEFLTYFQNEAQLEKSRLLSDRFSAERPKGSFSTLEIQRTEQGDSAMYLCASGFEAAANEKLFFGSGTQLSVL.